Listed below are T cell receptor beta chains from one sample, sequenced in a study of T-cell reconstitution after alpha-beta-depleted transplantation in children. TCRdb called the PCR reads again in MiXCR, with one record for every CDR3 protein. This table has about 340,000 distinct CDR3 sequences, more than 10% appearing once. The starting material was PBMCs, obtained from the stem cell graft. The receptor source for this set is a human donor who donated a stem cell graft to a child with Fanconi anemia. CDR3s leave out the opening cysteine and the closing phenylalanine or tryptophan.

v_gene: TRBV29-1; CDR3aa: SIGARDNYNEQF
v_gene: TRBV18; CDR3aa: ASSPDRGKSHTDTQY
v_gene: TRBV5-6; CDR3aa: ASRRVTGGNTGELF
v_gene: TRBV11-2; CDR3aa: ASSLGLTTYNEQF
v_gene: TRBV11-2; CDR3aa: ASSLDAPGGWGETQY
v_gene: TRBV4-3; CDR3aa: ASSQELARTNQPQH
v_gene: TRBV12-3/TRBV12-4; CDR3aa: ASSHIAGGRPYTGELF
v_gene: TRBV5-1; CDR3aa: ASSLWGDNEQF
v_gene: TRBV14; CDR3aa: ASSQDELAGGIYNEQF
v_gene: TRBV6-2/TRBV6-3; CDR3aa: ASSPLAKKTQY
v_gene: TRBV3-1; CDR3aa: ASGGGGNTIY
v_gene: TRBV20-1; CDR3aa: SARSPHFNSNYGYT
v_gene: TRBV6-5; CDR3aa: ASSYGQNSYEQY
v_gene: TRBV27; CDR3aa: ASSFQGAPGANVLT
v_gene: TRBV5-1; CDR3aa: ASSLAGGEGQPQH
v_gene: TRBV7-8; CDR3aa: ASSLFEGVTGELF
v_gene: TRBV9; CDR3aa: ASSVGGLTNNEQF
v_gene: TRBV12-3/TRBV12-4; CDR3aa: ASSLAGNEAF
v_gene: TRBV27; CDR3aa: ASSSGVGGEGTEAF
v_gene: TRBV7-8; CDR3aa: ASSLPGLGRLF
v_gene: TRBV11-2; CDR3aa: ASSLDSETQY
v_gene: TRBV4-2; CDR3aa: ASSRPRDLTEAF
v_gene: TRBV10-2; CDR3aa: ASSVSRTRDGYT
v_gene: TRBV18; CDR3aa: ASSPPEGTGTGELF
v_gene: TRBV5-5; CDR3aa: ASSLVRLAVYNEQF
v_gene: TRBV7-2; CDR3aa: ASSFIQLVTPNYGYT
v_gene: TRBV6-2/TRBV6-3; CDR3aa: ASSYPITEAF
v_gene: TRBV4-2; CDR3aa: ASSKGAKEGNTEAF
v_gene: TRBV25-1; CDR3aa: ASSDGVGGAGGYT
v_gene: TRBV11-2; CDR3aa: ASSLDLAEGGSQPQH
v_gene: TRBV9; CDR3aa: ASSGGTGYPYEQY